This T cell receptor beta chain was sequenced during a study of CD8+ T cells in alopecia areata. Background on the study: Using the percentage of affected scalp area, treated patients' severity was scored.

Treatment described: oral pan-JAK inhibitor, 5-10 mg twice daily. Both peripheral blood and punch biopsies of lesional scalp skin were obtained from patients who had alopecia areata. This clone showed up just once. The antigen remains unidentified. Broader study findings: How baseline CD8+ expansion relates to response remains uncertain (there was one nonresponder). Lesional scalp exceeded normal scalp in clonality, especially in alopecia totalis/universalis.

TCR sequencing used cDNA made by reverse transcription of extracted RNA. Here immunoSEQ multiplex PCR was the method, and the copy in TCRdb shows in-frame clones only, minus some. Of around 100,000 clones in the sample, about two thirds are singletons; the top ten hold approximately 15%. This sequence originates from a human donor with alopecia areata. The sequencing here drew on CD8+ T cells sorted from blood, taken around week 44, from a patient treated with tofacitinib.

Written as DNA, the CDR3 is TGCGCCAGCAGCCAAGAAGTAGGCGGGAGCACAGATACGCAGTATTTT. It translates to CASSQEVGGSTDTQYF. The V gene is TRBV4-3, the J gene TRBJ2-3, with D perhaps matching TRBD2 (5 bases). The germline CDR1 and CDR2 sequences are LGHNA and YSLEER. This CDR3 comprises 16 residues. Trimming removed 0 bases from V and 0 bases from J, with 10 bases in between.